These 27 T cell receptor beta chains were sequenced from one sample in a study of shared clonotypes between healthy human individuals (dated by TCRdb to 2020 to 2022). CD8 naive samples were obtained by positive selection for CCR7 among CD45RO-negative cells, yielding a CD45RA+CCR7+ population from which TemRA cells were excluded. Library prep was done by the immunoSEQ multiplex PCR assay. Not all clones reach the TCRdb copy of this immuneACCESS table, which keeps in-frame sequences only. Checked studies attribute under half of the gap to unresolved V genes and leave the rest unexplained. Across this sample there are 2 million to 2.5 million clones, with about 93% seen only once. The top ten clonotypes cover under 2% of the sample. Input material: naive CD8+ T cells from PBMCs. Interpreted using the paper, the cell subset or site label stands for: CD45RA+CCR7+. The receptors were sampled from a man between 18 and 35 years old in good health. Some clones in this sample may be carry-over from other donors' samples.

The chain has TRBV5-1 and TRBJ2-2; 8 nucleotides agree with TRBD2. Trimming at V came to 4 bases and at J to 4 bases, leaving 12 bases not matched to a gene. Germline CDR1 SGHRS, CDR2 YFSETQ. The CDR3 is 17 amino acids. The CDR3: CASSLYLGRAGTGELFF. The CDR3 DNA is TGCGCCAGCAGCCTGTACCTCGGGAGGGCCGGCACCGGGGAGCTGTTTTTT. Using reference TRBV5-1 and TRBJ2-2 for the parts outside the CDR3, the full variable domain is KAGVTQTPRYLIKTRGQQVTLSCSPISGHRSVSWYQQTPGQGLQFLFEYFSETQRNKGNFPGRFSGRQFSNSRSEMNVSTLELGDSALYLCASSLYLGRAGTGELFFGEGSRLTVL.

This rearrangement joins TRBV7-9 to TRBJ2-2; a weak D match, TRBD2 (5 bases). Germline values: CDR1 SEHNR, CDR2 FQNEAQ (reference sequence). V lost 5 bases to trimming and J lost 4 bases, with 11 bases between them. The CDR3 has 14 amino acids. The CDR3 DNA reads as TGTGCCAGCAGCCACGGACTGTTCACCGGGGAGCTGTTTTTT. Its translation: CASSHGLFTGELFF.

This rearrangement joins TRBV9 to TRBJ2-1, with D possibly being TRBD2 (5 bases). From germline, CDR1 is SGDLS and CDR2 YYNGEE. V was cut by 1 base and J by 8 bases, with 19 bases left in between. CDR3 size: 16 residues. The CDR3 is CASSVRRTYTIDEQFF. CDR3 nucleotides: TGTGCCAGCAGCGTAAGGCGGACTTACACCATAGATGAGCAGTTCTTC.

This sequence joins TRBV10-3 and TRBJ1-3; D remains ambiguous. The CDR3 extends over 14 amino acids. CDR1 is ENHRY, CDR2 SYGVKD, per germline. The V and J ends lost 2 bases and 1 base respectively, with 6 bases between them. The CDR3 coding sequence is TGTGCCATCAGTGAGCCGGAGTCTGGAAACACCATATATTTT. It yields the protein CAISEPESGNTIYF.

The J gene is TRBJ1-2, the V gene TRBV4-1, with D possibly matching TRBD1 (6 bases). This CDR3 is built from 14 residues. V lost 0 bases and J 7 bases, leaving 12 bases between the germline ends. Germline assignment: CDR1 MGHRA and CDR2 YSYEKL. The DNA for the CDR3 is TGCGCCAGCAGCCAAGAGGAGGGGGAAGTTGGCTACACCTTC. Encoded protein: CASSQEEGEVGYTF.

This clone was counted between two and nine times. This same CDR3 is encoded by further DNA sequences in the sample. The chain joins TRBV9 to TRBJ1-3, with D perhaps matching TRBD1 (5 bases). V was trimmed by 0 bases and J by 0 bases, leaving 7 bases between them. Looked up from germline, CDR1 is SGDLS and CDR2 is YYNGEE. The CDR3 spans 15 residues. The CDR3 protein is CASSVGGDSGNTIYF. The CDR3 DNA reads as TGTGCCAGCAGCGTAGGGGGGGACTCTGGAAACACCATATATTTT.

This chain links TRBV14 with TRBJ2-5; D ambiguous. Germline-derived CDR1 and CDR2 are SGHDN and FVKESK. This CDR3 is 13 amino acids long. Trimming took 1 base from V and 3 from J, leaving 6 bases between them. The CDR3, as DNA: TGTGCCAGCAGCCAAGGGATTAAAGAGACCCAGTACTTC. Encoded protein: CASSQGIKETQYF.

This clone has just one count. The chain has TRBV9 and TRBJ2-3; D gene uncertain. CDR1 is SGDLS and CDR2 is YYNGEE in the germline V gene. The germline V and J ends were trimmed by 1 base and 0 bases, with 9 bases remaining between them. CDR3 length: 15 amino acids. For the CDR3, the DNA is TGTGCCAGCAGCGTAACGGCGGCTAGCACAGATACGCAGTATTTT. It translates to CASSVTAASTDTQYF. Combining the CDR3 with reference TRBV9 and TRBJ2-3 gives the whole variable domain DSGVTQTPKHLITATGQRVTLRCSPRSGDLSVYWYQQSLDQGLQFLIQYYNGEERAKGNILERFSAQQFPDLHSELNLSSLELGDSALYFCASSVTAASTDTQYFGPGTRLTVL.

The CDR3 nucleotides read TGTGCCAGCAGCGCAGACAGGGTGGTCTACGAGCAGTACTTC. Translated, it gives CASSADRVVYEQYF. V is TRBV5-4 and J is TRBJ2-7; 7 bases are a match to TRBD1. J gave up 3 bases and V 4 bases, and 7 bases lay outside the gene matches. The CDR3 spans 14 residues. Germline V gives CDR1 SGHNT, CDR2 YYREEE (reference sequence).

The chain combines TRBV2 with TRBJ2-1; 7 nucleotides line up with TRBD2. CDR1 is SNHLY, CDR2 FYNNEI, per germline. This CDR3 is built from 13 residues. The trim removed 6 bases at V and 3 bases at J, leaving 2 bases unmatched. The CDR3 region is CASRERDYNEQFF. The CDR3 nucleotides are TGTGCCAGCAGGGAGCGGGACTACAATGAGCAGTTCTTC.

Concerning this clone: This same CDR3 is encoded by further DNA sequences in the sample. The chain combines TRBV13 with TRBJ2-7; the match to TRBD1 covers 7 bases. The V and J ends lost 5 bases and 0 bases, in that order; junction bases with no gene match: 7. The CDR3 is 15 residues long. Germline assignment: CDR1 PRHDT and CDR2 FYEKMQ (reference sequence). CDR3 sequence: CASSPRTGSSYEQYF. CDR3 coding DNA: TGTGCCAGCAGCCCGCGGACAGGCAGCTCCTACGAGCAGTACTTC.

Of note for this clone: Other DNA variants within this sample encode the same CDR3. The rearrangement links TRBV12-5 to TRBJ2-1; D is undetermined. In germline, CDR1 is LGHNT, CDR2 FRNRAP. Deletions cut 3 bases from V and 0 bases from J, with 3 bases between. The CDR3 runs 13 residues. The CDR3 loop is CASGLGSYNEQFF. CDR3 coding DNA: TGTGCTAGTGGTTTAGGCTCCTACAATGAGCAGTTCTTC.

This chain links TRBV19 with TRBJ2-2; D might be TRBD1 (6 bases). This CDR3 is 16 amino acids long. Germline loops: CDR1 LNHDA, CDR2 SQIVND (reference sequence). Trimming removed 9 bases from V and 0 bases from J, with 17 bases in between. CDR3 DNA sequence: TGTGCCAGCCATATAACCGGGACAACGAACACCGGGGAGCTGTTTTTT. It codes for CASHITGTTNTGELFF.

This clone was seen just once. V gene TRBV10-1 combines with J gene TRBJ2-7, with a possible D match to TRBD1 (6 bases). The germline CDR1 and CDR2 sequences are WNHNN and SYGVQD (reference sequence). The CDR3 runs to 13 residues. The V gene lost 2 bases and the J gene lost 3 bases, with 8 bases spanning the gap. The CDR3 DNA sequence: TGCGCCAGCAGTGAGACACAGGGCTACGAGCAGTACTTC. The encoded protein is CASSETQGYEQYF.

This chain links TRBV5-6 with TRBJ2-7; the D call may be TRBD1 or TRBD2 (6 bases each). Trimming pared 0 bases from V and 6 bases from J, leaving 19 bases between. The germline CDR1 and CDR2 sequences are SGHDT and YYEEEE. The CDR3 is 16 residues long. CDR3 DNA: TGTGCCAGCAGCTTGGGAGGGGGGACCCTCGCCATCGAGCAGTACTTC. The encoded protein is CASSLGGGTLAIEQYF.

The genes are TRBV19 and TRBJ2-1; 10 positions agree with TRBD2. Germline V gives CDR1 LNHDA, CDR2 SQIVND (reference sequence). The V and J ends lost 2 bases and 4 bases, in that order; junction bases with no gene match: 8. This CDR3 contains 17 residues. The CDR3 protein is CASSITPSGSGYNEQFF. The CDR3 bases are TGTGCCAGTAGTATAACCCCTAGCGGGAGCGGGTACAATGAGCAGTTCTTC.

V usage is TRBV28 and J usage is TRBJ1-5; D gene unclear. Deletions cut 7 bases from V and 5 bases from J, with 18 bases between. This CDR3 spans 15 amino acids. CDR1 MDHEN and CDR2 SYDVKM come from the germline V gene. The CDR3 loop reads CASTLITEIHQPQHF. The CDR3, as DNA: TGTGCCAGCACCTTGATAACAGAAATCCATCAGCCCCAGCATTTT. The variable domain in full, with the rest retrieved from reference TRBV28 and TRBJ1-5, is DVKVTQSSRYLVKRTGEKVFLECVQDMDHENMFWYRQDPGLGLRLIYFSYDVKMKEKGDIPEGYSVSREKKERFSLILESASTNQTSMYLCASTLITEIHQPQHFGDGTRLSIL.

Regarding this clone: The same CDR3 also results from other DNA sequences found in this sample. Written as DNA, the CDR3 is TGTGCCAGCAGCGTAGGTGGGACCGTCTACAATGAGCAGTTCTTC. Its translation is CASSVGGTVYNEQFF. The chain recombines TRBV9 with TRBJ2-1, with D perhaps being TRBD1 or TRBD2 (5 bases each). Trimming took 0 bases from V and 3 from J, leaving 10 bases between them. Germline V gene data show CDR1 as SGDLS and CDR2 as YYNGEE. The CDR3 is made up of 15 amino acids.

This rearrangement joins TRBV28 to TRBJ2-1; 9 bases are a match to TRBD2. CDR3 length equals 15 residues. Germline CDR1 MDHEN, CDR2 SYDVKM. V gave up 3 bases and J gave up 9 bases; unmatched junction bases: 9. In DNA form, the CDR3 reads TGTGCCAGCAGTTTCGGGAGCGGGAGGAGTGGTGAGCAGTTCTTC. Encoded protein: CASSFGSGRSGEQFF.

The DNA for the CDR3 is TGTGCCAGCAGCCTCTTCCCCGGGGTCGGAGAGCAGTTCTTC. This sequence encodes CASSLFPGVGEQFF. This chain uses TRBV14 with TRBJ2-1; TRBD2 is a possible D gene (5 bases). There are 14 residues in the CDR3. V was pared by 4 bases and J by 10 bases, with 17 bases between. Germline CDR1 SGHDN, CDR2 FVKESK.

This clone appeared once. V usage is TRBV6-4 and J usage is TRBJ2-1; 7 bases fit TRBD2. The CDR3 extends over 15 amino acids. The V gene end was trimmed by 2 bases and the J gene end by 10 bases; junction bases not matched to a gene: 11. From germline, CDR1 is MRHNA and CDR2 SNTAGT. The CDR3 bases are TGTGCCAGCAGTGACCCTGATGCGGGAGTCGTGGAGCAGTTCTTC. Translating it yields CASSDPDAGVVEQFF.

J is TRBJ1-2 and V is TRBV13, with D uncertain. This CDR3 is built from 15 residues. The germline V gene encodes CDR1 PRHDT and CDR2 FYEKMQ (reference sequence). The ends were cut back, 0 bases at V and 7 bases at J, with 15 bases in the middle. The CDR3 sequence is CASSLGRGRESGYTF. The CDR3 coding sequence is TGTGCCAGCAGCTTAGGTAGAGGGCGGGAGTCTGGCTACACCTTC.

V usage is TRBV27 and J usage is TRBJ2-1, with D maybe TRBD2 (5 bases). Trimming removed 6 bases from V and 1 base from J, with 13 bases in between. The germline gives CDR1 MNHEY, CDR2 SMNVEV (reference sequence). The CDR3 runs 15 residues. The chain's CDR3 is CASSLREPSYNEQFF. For the CDR3, the DNA is TGTGCCAGCAGCTTACGGGAACCTTCCTACAATGAGCAGTTCTTC.

This clone came up once. V and J are TRBV5-4 and TRBJ2-2, with 12 bases lining up with TRBD2. Germline CDR1 reads SGHNT; CDR2 reads YYREEE (reference sequence). The CDR3 loop spans 18 amino acids. V dropped 5 bases and J dropped 4; count of bases not matched to a gene: 12. The CDR3 bases are TGTGCCAGCAGATCCAGACTAGCGGGAGAGCTGGGCACCGGGGAGCTGTTTTTT. Its translation is CASRSRLAGELGTGELFF.

V is TRBV12-2 and J is TRBJ2-1; the D call TRBD2 from the table was never checked on the DNA. TRBV12-2 represents a pseudogene. This CDR3 contains 13 residues. The CDR3 DNA reads as TGTGCAAGTCGCTTGTCCTATTACAATGAGCAGTTCTTC. Its translation is CASRLSYYNEQFF.

A word on this clone: Other DNA sequences in the sample encode the same CDR3. V usage is TRBV9 and J usage is TRBJ2-1; D unresolved. The CDR3 consists of 14 residues. Germline CDR1 and CDR2: SGDLS and YYNGEE. Between the trimmed V and J ends, which lost 3 bases and 3 bases, there was a span of 10 bases. CDR3 region: CASSAPSSYNEQFF. In DNA form, the CDR3 reads TGTGCCAGCAGCGCCCCGTCTAGCTACAATGAGCAGTTCTTC.

The count of this clone is one. The chain employs TRBV4-1 and TRBJ2-1; 11 nucleotides agree with TRBD1. The V and J ends lost 1 base and 3 bases, in that order; junction bases with no gene match: 5. Per the germline V gene, CDR1 is MGHRA and CDR2 is YSYEKL. The CDR3 has 17 amino acids. The CDR3 spells CASSQGTGGIYYNEQFF. DNA of the CDR3: TGCGCCAGCAGCCAAGGGACAGGGGGCATATACTACAATGAGCAGTTCTTC.